This paragraph reports one TCR beta chain. The sample originates from a study of blood T cell repertoires in COVID-19. Study information: Whether acute or convalescent, the COVID-19 samples came from the United States, Italy and Spain.

Authors' methods: Amplification from reference gene primers served as the basis for estimated nucleated cell counts. The data were produced by immunoSEQ multiplex PCR, yet TCRdb's version contains in-frame clones alone and is incomplete. V and J calls and clone size follow that table, whereas D and trimming were derived from the DNA. Of 85,000 to 95,000 clones in the sample, less than 85% are singletons; the top ten hold roughly 7.3%. Sequences were obtained from peripheral blood. The receptor was isolated from a man aged 70 or older with acute or convalescent COVID-19.

Here the CDR3 reads CASSLRLGAGDRIETQYF. The CDR3 DNA reads as TGTGCCAGCAGCTTGCGGTTAGGAGCGGGGGATCGTATTGAGACCCAGTACTTC. V is TRBV5-6 and J is TRBJ2-5, with 8 bases lining up with TRBD2. The length of the CDR3 is 18 residues. Germline-derived CDR1 and CDR2 are SGHDT and YYEEEE. Trimming at V came to 1 base and at J to 5 bases, leaving 16 bases not matched to a gene.